The 20 T cell receptor beta chains below all came from one sample that was sequenced in a study of cytomegalovirus exposure and HLA in healthy donors. The PCR used 60 Vbeta and 13 Jbeta primers. Some clones are missing from TCRdb's copy, which holds only in-frame ones; the method was immunoSEQ multiplex PCR. The data show some 130,000 clones, 80% seen once. The sample comprised PBMCs. These receptors were collected from a man younger than 40 in good health and CMV-seronegative.

The chain employs TRBV27 and TRBJ2-7, with a possible D match to TRBD2 (6 bases). CDR1 is MNHEY and CDR2 is SMNVEV in the germline V gene (reference sequence). V shed 2 bases and J shed 7 bases, with 15 bases lying between them. There are 14 residues in the CDR3. The CDR3 region is CASSLAGSRGEQYF. DNA of the CDR3: TGTGCCAGCAGTTTAGCGGGGTCCCGGGGGGAGCAGTACTTC.

V is TRBV5-4 and J is TRBJ2-5; the match to TRBD2 covers 8 bases. Germline V gene data show CDR1 as SGHNT and CDR2 as YYREEE (reference sequence). V lost 2 bases, J lost 1 base, and 7 bases stayed unmatched. The CDR3 loop spans 16 amino acids. CDR3 sequence reads: CASSLGAGEGQETQYF. The CDR3, as DNA: TGTGCCAGCAGCTTAGGAGCGGGAGAGGGCCAAGAGACCCAGTACTTC.

The J gene is TRBJ1-2, the V gene TRBV7-9; 7 bases are a match to TRBD1. After removal of 1 base from V and 6 bases from J, the junction contained 11 bases not matched to a gene. CDR1 is SEHNR, CDR2 FQNEAQ, per germline (reference sequence). The CDR3 totals 16 residues. CDR3 residues: CASSLGSAGGVNGYTF. CDR3 coding DNA: TGTGCCAGCAGCTTAGGTAGTGCAGGGGGAGTAAATGGCTACACCTTC.

The chain has TRBV30 and TRBJ1-5; the D gene is possibly TRBD1 (6 bases). The CDR3 extends over 15 amino acids. CDR1 is GTSNPN and CDR2 is SVGIG in the germline V gene (reference sequence). The ends were cut back, 2 bases at V and 3 bases at J, with 14 bases in the middle. CDR3 nucleotide sequence: TGTGCCTGGAGTTGGGGCAGGGGTACCAATCAGCCCCAGCATTTT. Its translation: CAWSWGRGTNQPQHF.

This clone was observed a handful of times. The chain combines TRBV6-5 with TRBJ2-7; 10 nucleotides agree with TRBD2. The V gene end was trimmed by 1 base and the J gene end by 3 bases; junction bases not matched to a gene: 3. The CDR3 spans 15 residues. Germline CDR1 and CDR2: MNHEY and SVGAGI. The CDR3 DNA sequence: TGTGCCAGCAGTTACTTGCGGACTAGCGGCTACGAGCAGTACTTC. Protein sequence: CASSYLRTSGYEQYF.

This clone was seen more than once but under ten times. The chain combines TRBV4-2 with TRBJ1-1; a possible D gene is TRBD1 (5 bases). Between the trimmed V and J ends, which lost 2 bases and 4 bases, there was a span of 14 bases. CDR3 length equals 15 residues. CDR1 LGHNA and CDR2 YNFKEQ come from the germline V gene. The DNA of the CDR3 is TGTGCCAGCAGCCAAACAGGACATGACGGCACTGAAGCTTTCTTT. It specifies CASSQTGHDGTEAFF.

The chain couples TRBV7-8 to TRBJ1-3; TRBD1 is a possible D gene (5 bases). Germline CDR1 reads SGHVS; CDR2 reads FQNEAQ. V lost 5 bases, J lost 0 bases, and 14 bases lay in between. The CDR3 has 16 amino acids. The CDR3 sequence: CASSRGSSSSGNTIYF. The CDR3 coding sequence is TGTGCCAGCAGCCGGGGGTCCTCCAGCTCTGGAAACACCATATATTTT.

The V gene is TRBV9, the J gene TRBJ2-5; 7 bases align to TRBD2. J gave up 2 bases and V 4 bases, and 8 bases lay outside the gene matches. The germline V gene has CDR1 SGDLS and CDR2 YYNGEE. The CDR3 consists of 15 residues. CDR3 coding DNA: TGTGCCAGCAGCCTTCACGGAGCGGGACAAGAGACCCAGTACTTC. Translating it yields CASSLHGAGQETQYF.

The rearrangement joins TRBV7-9 to TRBJ2-1; D is undetermined. The CDR3 is 11 amino acids. V lost 7 bases to trimming and J lost 3 bases, with 4 bases between them. Per germline, CDR1 SEHNR and CDR2 FQNEAQ (reference sequence). This CDR3 reads CASTLYNEQFF. The CDR3 DNA follows: TGTGCCAGCACCCTCTACAATGAGCAGTTCTTC.

The rearrangement joins TRBV15 to TRBJ2-7, with 7 bases that match TRBD2. V gave up 9 bases and J gave up 7 bases; unmatched junction bases: 12. The CDR3 contains 13 residues. The germline CDR1 and CDR2 sequences are LNHNV and YYDKDF (reference sequence). CDR3 protein: CATRGRREWEQYF. The CDR3 DNA reads TGTGCCACTAGGGGAAGGCGGGAGTGGGAGCAGTACTTC.

The V gene is TRBV6-6, the J gene TRBJ2-7; tentative D call: TRBD2 (6 bases). Germline CDR1 and CDR2: MNHNY and SVGAGI (reference sequence). This CDR3 spans 15 amino acids. V shed 6 bases and J shed 3 bases, with 18 bases lying between them. CDR3 DNA: TGTGCCAGCAGGGGGGGTTTGGGGGATCTCTACGAGCAGTACTTC. Its protein is CASRGGLGDLYEQYF.

The chain employs TRBV28 and TRBJ2-1, with D possibly TRBD2 on 6 matching bases. Germline CDR1 MDHEN, CDR2 SYDVKM. The CDR3 is made up of 13 amino acids. Trimming took off 6 bases at V and 7 bases at J, with 13 bases between the two ends. This chain's CDR3 is CASSPWGGNEQFF. In DNA form, the CDR3 reads TGTGCCAGCAGCCCGTGGGGAGGAAATGAGCAGTTCTTC.

The chain uses TRBV11-2 and TRBJ2-5, with 9 bases matching TRBD1. CDR1 is SGHAT and CDR2 is FQNNGV in the germline V gene. The CDR3 sequence is 15 residues long. J lost 4 bases, V lost 1 base, and 4 bases had no gene match. The chain's CDR3 is CASSLGHRGRETQYF. The CDR3 coding sequence is TGTGCCAGCAGCTTAGGTCACAGGGGGCGAGAGACCCAGTACTTC.

V usage is TRBV6-1 and J usage is TRBJ2-7, with 7 bases matching TRBD2. The CDR3 consists of 15 residues. The J segment lost 6 bases and the V segment lost 0 bases, leaving 8 bases of the junction unmatched. CDR1 is MNHNS and CDR2 is SASEGT in the germline V gene. CDR3 residues: CASSEALRTRSEQYF. In DNA form, the CDR3 reads TGTGCCAGCAGTGAAGCGCTACGGACTAGGAGCGAGCAGTACTTC.

The gene calls are TRBV19 and TRBJ2-7; no firm D call. Trimming took off 0 bases at V and 6 bases at J, with 9 bases between the two ends. Germline CDR1 LNHDA, CDR2 SQIVND (reference sequence). The CDR3 is made up of 13 amino acids. This chain's CDR3 is CASSIDPWLEQYF. DNA for the CDR3: TGTGCCAGTAGTATAGACCCCTGGCTCGAGCAGTACTTC.

This chain joins TRBV2 and TRBJ2-7; TRBD1 matches at 9 bases. This CDR3 has 14 residues. Germline CDR1 and CDR2: SNHLY and FYNNEI. Trimming removed 8 bases from V and 0 bases from J; junction bases left unmatched: 5. As DNA, the CDR3 is TGTGCCAGCGTCCGGGACAGGGCCTCCTACGAGCAGTACTTC. Protein sequence: CASVRDRASYEQYF.

The chain uses TRBV10-3 and TRBJ2-3; D perhaps matches TRBD1 (6 bases). Germline V lookup: CDR1 ENHRY, CDR2 SYGVKD. The CDR3 consists of 13 residues. Trimming cost V 5 bases and J 3 bases, with 9 bases left between them. DNA for the CDR3: TGTGCCATCAGTTCAGGGGAAACAGATACGCAGTATTTT. It encodes CAISSGETDTQYF.

This clone was seen just once. The genes are TRBV27 and TRBJ1-5; 7 nucleotides align to TRBD1. From germline, CDR1 is MNHEY and CDR2 SMNVEV (reference sequence). With 7 bases clipped from V and 0 bases from J, the junction kept 6 bases outside the gene matches. The CDR3 contains 15 residues. CDR3 nucleotide sequence: TGTGCCAGCAAAGACAGGGCTTATAGCAATCAGCCCCAGCATTTT. Translated, it gives CASKDRAYSNQPQHF.

The genes are TRBV18 and TRBJ1-4; 11 bases match TRBD1. CDR1 is KGHSH and CDR2 is LQKENI in the germline V gene. The CDR3 contains 14 residues. V gave up 4 bases and J gave up 8 bases; unmatched junction bases: 3. The CDR3: CASSQGQGGEKLFF. The CDR3 DNA reads TGTGCCAGCTCACAGGGACAGGGGGGCGAAAAACTGTTTTTT.

The CDR3 here is CASSFFSGDIFSYNEQFF. DNA for the CDR3: TGTGCCAGCAGCTTCTTTTCAGGGGACATCTTCTCCTACAATGAGCAGTTCTTC. The chain is built from TRBV7-8 and TRBJ2-1; possibly TRBD1 for D (6 bases). With 3 bases removed from V and 0 bases from J, the gap between germline ends came to 18 bases. This CDR3 has 18 residues. Germline V gene lookup returns CDR1 SGHVS and CDR2 FQNEAQ.